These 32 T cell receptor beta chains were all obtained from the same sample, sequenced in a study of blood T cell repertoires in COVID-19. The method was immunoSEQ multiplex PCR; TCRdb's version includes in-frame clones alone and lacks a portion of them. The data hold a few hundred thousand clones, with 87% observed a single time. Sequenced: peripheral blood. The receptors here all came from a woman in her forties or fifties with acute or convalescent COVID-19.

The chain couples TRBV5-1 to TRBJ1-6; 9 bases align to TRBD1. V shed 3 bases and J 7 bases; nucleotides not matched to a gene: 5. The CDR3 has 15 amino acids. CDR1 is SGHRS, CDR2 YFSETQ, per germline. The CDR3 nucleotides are TGCGCCAGCAGCTCCAGGACAGGGGTGAATTCACCCCTCCACTTT. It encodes CASSSRTGVNSPLHF.

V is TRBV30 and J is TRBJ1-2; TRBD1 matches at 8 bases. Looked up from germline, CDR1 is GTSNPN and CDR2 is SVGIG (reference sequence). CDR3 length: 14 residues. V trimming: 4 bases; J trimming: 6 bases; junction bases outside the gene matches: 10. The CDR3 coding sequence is TGTGCCTGGACCCGGTGGGACAGGAGAGATGGCTACACCTTC. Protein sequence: CAWTRWDRRDGYTF. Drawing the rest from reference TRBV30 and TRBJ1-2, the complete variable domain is SQTIHQWPATLVQPVGSPLSLECTVEGTSNPNLYWYRQAAGRGLQLLFYSVGIGQISSEVPQNLSASRPQDRQFILSSKKLLLSDSGFYLCAWTRWDRRDGYTFGSGTRLTVV.

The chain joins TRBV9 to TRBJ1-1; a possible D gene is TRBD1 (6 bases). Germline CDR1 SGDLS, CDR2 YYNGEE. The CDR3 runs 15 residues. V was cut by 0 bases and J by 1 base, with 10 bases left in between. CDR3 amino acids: CASSVERGANTEAFF. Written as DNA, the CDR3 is TGTGCCAGCAGCGTAGAGCGGGGGGCGAACACTGAAGCTTTCTTT.

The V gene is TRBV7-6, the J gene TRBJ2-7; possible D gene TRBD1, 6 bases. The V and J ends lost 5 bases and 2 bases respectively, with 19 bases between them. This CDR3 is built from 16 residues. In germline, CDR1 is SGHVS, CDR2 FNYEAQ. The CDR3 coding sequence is TGTGCCAGCAGCCCAGAGACAGGAATGTTAACCTACGAGCAGTACTTC. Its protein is CASSPETGMLTYEQYF.

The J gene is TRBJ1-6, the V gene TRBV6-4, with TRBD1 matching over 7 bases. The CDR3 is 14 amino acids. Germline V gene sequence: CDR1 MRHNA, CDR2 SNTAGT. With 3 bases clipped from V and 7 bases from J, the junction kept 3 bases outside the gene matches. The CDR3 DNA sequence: TGTGCCAGCAGTGAGCCGACAGGGAATTCACCCCTCCACTTT. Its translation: CASSEPTGNSPLHF.

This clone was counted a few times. Here the CDR3 DNA reads TGTGCCAGCAGCCCCCGGACAGCCTCGGTGAACACTGAAGCTTTCTTT. The encoded protein is CASSPRTASVNTEAFF. This sequence joins TRBV9 and TRBJ1-1, with D perhaps TRBD1 (6 bases). V was pared by 4 bases and J by 0 bases, with 16 bases between. Per germline, CDR1 SGDLS and CDR2 YYNGEE. CDR3 length: 16 amino acids. The full variable domain, with the rest looked up from reference TRBV9 and TRBJ1-1, is DSGVTQTPKHLITATGQRVTLRCSPRSGDLSVYWYQQSLDQGLQFLIQYYNGEERAKGNILERFSAQQFPDLHSELNLSSLELGDSALYFCASSPRTASVNTEAFFGQGTRLTVV.

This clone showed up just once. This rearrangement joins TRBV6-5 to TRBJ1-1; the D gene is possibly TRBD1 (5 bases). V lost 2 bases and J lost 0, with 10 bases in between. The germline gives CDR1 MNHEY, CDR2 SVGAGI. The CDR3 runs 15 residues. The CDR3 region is CASSYAGLLNTEAFF. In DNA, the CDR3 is TGTGCCAGCAGTTACGCGGGACTGCTGAACACTGAAGCTTTCTTT.

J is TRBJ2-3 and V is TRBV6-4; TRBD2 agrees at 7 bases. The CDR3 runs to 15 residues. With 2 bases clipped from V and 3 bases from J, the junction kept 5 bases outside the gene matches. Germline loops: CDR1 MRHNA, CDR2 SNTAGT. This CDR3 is CASSDEAGVTDTQYF. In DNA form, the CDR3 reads TGTGCCAGCAGTGACGAGGCGGGAGTTACAGATACGCAGTATTTT.

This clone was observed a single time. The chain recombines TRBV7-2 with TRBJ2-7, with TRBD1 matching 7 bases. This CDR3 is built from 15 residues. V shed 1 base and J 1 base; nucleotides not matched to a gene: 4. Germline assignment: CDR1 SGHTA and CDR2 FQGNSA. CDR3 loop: CASSLGPGQSYEQYF. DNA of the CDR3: TGTGCCAGCAGCTTAGGTCCGGGACAGTCCTACGAGCAGTACTTC.

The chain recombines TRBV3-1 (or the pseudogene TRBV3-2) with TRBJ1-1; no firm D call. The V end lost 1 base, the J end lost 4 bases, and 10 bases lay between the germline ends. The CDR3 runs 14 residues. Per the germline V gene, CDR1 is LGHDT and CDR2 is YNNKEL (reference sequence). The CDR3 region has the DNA TGTGCCAGCAGCCAAGGGTTTGGAGGCACTGAAGCTTTCTTT. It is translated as CASSQGFGGTEAFF.

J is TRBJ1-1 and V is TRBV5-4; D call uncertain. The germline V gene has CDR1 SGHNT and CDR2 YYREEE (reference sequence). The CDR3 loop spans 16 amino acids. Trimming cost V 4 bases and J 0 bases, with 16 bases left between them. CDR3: CASSPPGWELNTEAFF. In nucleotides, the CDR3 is TGTGCCAGCAGCCCCCCGGGGTGGGAATTGAACACTGAAGCTTTCTTT.

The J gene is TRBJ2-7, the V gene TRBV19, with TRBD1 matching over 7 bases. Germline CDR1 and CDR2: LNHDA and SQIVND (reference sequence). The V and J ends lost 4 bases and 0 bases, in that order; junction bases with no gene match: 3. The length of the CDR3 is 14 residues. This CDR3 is CASSKGQSSYEQYF. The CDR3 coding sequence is TGTGCCAGTAGTAAGGGACAGAGCTCCTACGAGCAGTACTTC. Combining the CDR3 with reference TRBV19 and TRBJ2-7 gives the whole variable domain DGGITQSPKYLFRKEGQNVTLSCEQNLNHDAMYWYRQDPGQGLRLIYYSQIVNDFQKGDIAEGYSVSREKKESFPLTVTSAQKNPTAFYLCASSKGQSSYEQYFGPGTRLTVT.

The CDR3 nucleotides read TGTGCCAGCAGCTTGGGGACTAGCGGGGACAATGAGCAGTTCTTC. Translated: CASSLGTSGDNEQFF. The V call is TRBV5-4, the J call TRBJ2-1, with 12 bases identical to TRBD2. Looked up from germline, CDR1 is SGHNT and CDR2 is YYREEE (reference sequence). After removal of 0 bases from V and 5 bases from J, the junction contained 0 bases not matched to a gene. This CDR3 comprises 15 residues.

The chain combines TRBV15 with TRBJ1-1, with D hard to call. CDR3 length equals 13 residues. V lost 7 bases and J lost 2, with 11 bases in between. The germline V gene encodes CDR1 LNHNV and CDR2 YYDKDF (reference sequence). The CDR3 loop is CATNWELNTEAFF. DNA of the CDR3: TGTGCCACCAACTGGGAGCTCAACACTGAAGCTTTCTTT.

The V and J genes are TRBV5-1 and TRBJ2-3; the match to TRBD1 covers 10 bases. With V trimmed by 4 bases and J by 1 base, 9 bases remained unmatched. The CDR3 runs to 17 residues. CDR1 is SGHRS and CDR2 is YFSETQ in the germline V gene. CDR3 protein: CASSPRDRGRRTDTQYF. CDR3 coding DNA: TGCGCCAGCAGCCCTAGGGACAGGGGTAGACGCACAGATACGCAGTATTTT.

The CDR3 DNA reads TGTGCCAGCAGCGCCCGGGACAGGGGTACCTACGAGCAGTACTTC. Amino acids: CASSARDRGTYEQYF. The rearrangement joins TRBV9 to TRBJ2-7, with 10 bases aligning to TRBD1. Germline CDR1 SGDLS, CDR2 YYNGEE. The CDR3 extends over 15 amino acids. Germline trimming cut 3 bases from V and 2 bases from J; bases unmatched to any gene: 5. The complete variable domain, with remaining parts taken from reference TRBV9 and TRBJ2-7, reads DSGVTQTPKHLITATGQRVTLRCSPRSGDLSVYWYQQSLDQGLQFLIQYYNGEERAKGNILERFSAQQFPDLHSELNLSSLELGDSALYFCASSARDRGTYEQYFGPGTRLTVT.

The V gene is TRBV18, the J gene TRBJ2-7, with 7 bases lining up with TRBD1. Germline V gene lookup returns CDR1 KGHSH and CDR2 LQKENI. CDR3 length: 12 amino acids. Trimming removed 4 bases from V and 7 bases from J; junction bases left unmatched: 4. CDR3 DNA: TGTGCCAGCTCACGACAGGGACGGGAGCAGTACTTC. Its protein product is CASSRQGREQYF. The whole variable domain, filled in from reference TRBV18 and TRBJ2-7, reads NAGVMQNPRHLVRRRGQEARLRCSPMKGHSHVYWYRQLPEEGLKFMVYLQKENIIDESGMPKERFSAEFPKEGPSILRIQQVVRGDSAAYFCASSRQGREQYFGPGTRLTVT.

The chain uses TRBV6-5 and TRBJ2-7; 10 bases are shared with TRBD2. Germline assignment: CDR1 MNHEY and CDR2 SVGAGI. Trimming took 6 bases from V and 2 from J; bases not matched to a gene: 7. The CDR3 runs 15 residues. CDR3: CASSRLAGATYEQYF. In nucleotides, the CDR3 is TGTGCCAGCAGCCGACTAGCGGGTGCTACCTACGAGCAGTACTTC.

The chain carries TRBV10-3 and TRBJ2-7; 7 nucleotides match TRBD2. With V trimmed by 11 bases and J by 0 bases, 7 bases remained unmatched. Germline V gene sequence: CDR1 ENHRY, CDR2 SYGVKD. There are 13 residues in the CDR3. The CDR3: CAVTSAFSYEQYF. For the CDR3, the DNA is TGTGCCGTTACTAGCGCGTTCTCCTACGAGCAGTACTTC.

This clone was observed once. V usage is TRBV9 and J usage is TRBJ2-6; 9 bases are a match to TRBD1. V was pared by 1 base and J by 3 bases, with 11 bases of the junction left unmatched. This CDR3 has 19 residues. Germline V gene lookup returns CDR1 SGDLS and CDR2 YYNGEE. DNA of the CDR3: TGTGCCAGCAGCGTACGGTCGGGACAGGGTTCTTTTGGGGCCAACGTCCTGACTTTC. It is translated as CASSVRSGQGSFGANVLTF. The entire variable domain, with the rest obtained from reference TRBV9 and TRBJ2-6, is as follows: DSGVTQTPKHLITATGQRVTLRCSPRSGDLSVYWYQQSLDQGLQFLIQYYNGEERAKGNILERFSAQQFPDLHSELNLSSLELGDSALYFCASSVRSGQGSFGANVLTFGAGSRLTVL.

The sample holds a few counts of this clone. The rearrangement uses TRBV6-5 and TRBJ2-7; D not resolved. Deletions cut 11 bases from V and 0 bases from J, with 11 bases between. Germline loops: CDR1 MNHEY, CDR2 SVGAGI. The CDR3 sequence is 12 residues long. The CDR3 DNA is TGTGCCTTATCCGGGTCCTCCTACGAGCAGTACTTC. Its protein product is CALSGSSYEQYF.

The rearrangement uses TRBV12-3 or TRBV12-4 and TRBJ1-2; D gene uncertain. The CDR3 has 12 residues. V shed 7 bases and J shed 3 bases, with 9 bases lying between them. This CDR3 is CASTGPDYGYTF. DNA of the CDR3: TGTGCCAGCACGGGTCCAGACTATGGCTACACCTTC.

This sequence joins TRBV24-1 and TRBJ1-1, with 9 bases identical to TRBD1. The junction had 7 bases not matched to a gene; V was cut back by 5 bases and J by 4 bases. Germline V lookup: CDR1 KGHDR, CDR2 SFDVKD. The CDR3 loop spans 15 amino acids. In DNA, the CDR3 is TGTGCCACCAGTGGCCCAACAGGGGGCCGCACTGAAGCTTTCTTT. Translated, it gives CATSGPTGGRTEAFF.

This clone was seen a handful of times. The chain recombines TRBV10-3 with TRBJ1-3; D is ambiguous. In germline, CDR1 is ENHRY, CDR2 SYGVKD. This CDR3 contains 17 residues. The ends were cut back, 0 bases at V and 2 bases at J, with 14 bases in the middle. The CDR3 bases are TGTGCCATCAGTGAGTCTAAGGCGCAGGCCACTGGAAACACCATATATTTT. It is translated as CAISESKAQATGNTIYF.

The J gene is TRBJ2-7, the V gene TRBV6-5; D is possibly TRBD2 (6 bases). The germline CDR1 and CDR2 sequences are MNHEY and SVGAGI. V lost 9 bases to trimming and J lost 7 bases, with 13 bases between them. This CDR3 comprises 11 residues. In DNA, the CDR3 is TGTGCCAGTTATGGGGGAGGTGAGCAGTACTTC. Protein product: CASYGGGEQYF.

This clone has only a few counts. The chain's CDR3 is CASSLGLAGVGGNEQFF. The CDR3 DNA reads as TGTGCCAGCAGCTTAGGACTAGCGGGAGTTGGCGGTAATGAGCAGTTCTTC. The chain has TRBV11-2 and TRBJ2-1; 12 bases agree with TRBD2. Germline V gene data show CDR1 as SGHAT and CDR2 as FQNNGV. There are 17 residues in the CDR3. The V segment lost 1 base and the J segment 7 bases; nucleotides outside the gene matches: 8.

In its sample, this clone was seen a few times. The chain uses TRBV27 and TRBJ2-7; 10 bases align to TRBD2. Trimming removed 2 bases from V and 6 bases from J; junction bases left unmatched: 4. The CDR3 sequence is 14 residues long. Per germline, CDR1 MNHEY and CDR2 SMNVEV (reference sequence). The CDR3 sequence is CASSLLAGAGEQYF. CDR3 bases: TGTGCCAGCAGTTTACTAGCGGGAGCTGGCGAGCAGTACTTC.

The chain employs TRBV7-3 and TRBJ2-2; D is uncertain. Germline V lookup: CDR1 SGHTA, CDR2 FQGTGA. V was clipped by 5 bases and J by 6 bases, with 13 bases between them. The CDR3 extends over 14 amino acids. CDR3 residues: CASSHPNSAGELFF. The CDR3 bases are TGTGCCAGCAGCCACCCGAACTCGGCCGGGGAGCTGTTTTTT. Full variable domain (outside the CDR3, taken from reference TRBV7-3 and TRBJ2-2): GAGVSQTPSNKVTEKGKYVELRCDPISGHTALYWYRQSLGQGPEFLIYFQGTGAADDSGLPNDRFFAVRPEGSVSTLKIQRTERGDSAVYLCASSHPNSAGELFFGEGSRLTVL.

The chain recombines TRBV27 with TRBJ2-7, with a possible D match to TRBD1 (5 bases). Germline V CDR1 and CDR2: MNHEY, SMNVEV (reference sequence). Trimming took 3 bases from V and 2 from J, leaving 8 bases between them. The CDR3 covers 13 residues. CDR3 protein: CASSFRQTYEQYF. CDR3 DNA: TGTGCCAGCAGTTTTCGACAGACCTACGAGCAGTACTTC.

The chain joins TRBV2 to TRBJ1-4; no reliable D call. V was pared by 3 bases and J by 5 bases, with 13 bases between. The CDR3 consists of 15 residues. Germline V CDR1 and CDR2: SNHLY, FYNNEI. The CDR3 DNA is TGTGCCAGCAGTGAGAGAGCACCTCAAAATGAAAAACTGTTTTTT. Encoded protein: CASSERAPQNEKLFF.

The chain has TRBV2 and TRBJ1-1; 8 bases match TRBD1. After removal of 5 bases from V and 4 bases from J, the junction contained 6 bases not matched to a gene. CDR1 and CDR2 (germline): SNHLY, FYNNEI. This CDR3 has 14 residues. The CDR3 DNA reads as TGTGCCAGCAGTTATGACAGGGGACTCACTGAAGCTTTCTTT. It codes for CASSYDRGLTEAFF.

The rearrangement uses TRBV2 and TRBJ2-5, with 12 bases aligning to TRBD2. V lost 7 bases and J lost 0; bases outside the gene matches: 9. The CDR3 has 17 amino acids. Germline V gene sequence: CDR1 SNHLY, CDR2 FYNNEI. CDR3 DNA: TGTGCCAGCAAGTCGACTAGCGGGAGAGATGACCAAGAGACCCAGTACTTC. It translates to CASKSTSGRDDQETQYF.